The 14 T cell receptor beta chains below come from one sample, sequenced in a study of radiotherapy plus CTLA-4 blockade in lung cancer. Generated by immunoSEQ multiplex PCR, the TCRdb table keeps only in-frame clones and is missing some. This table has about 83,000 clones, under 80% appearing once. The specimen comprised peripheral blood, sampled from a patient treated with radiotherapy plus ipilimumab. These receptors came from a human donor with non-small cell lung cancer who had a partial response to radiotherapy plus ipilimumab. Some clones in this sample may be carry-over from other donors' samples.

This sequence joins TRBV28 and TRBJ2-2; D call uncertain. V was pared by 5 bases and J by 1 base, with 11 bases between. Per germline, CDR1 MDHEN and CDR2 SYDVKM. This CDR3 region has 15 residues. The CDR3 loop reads CASSPLLMNTGELFF. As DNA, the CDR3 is TGTGCCAGCAGTCCCCTTCTTATGAACACCGGGGAGCTGTTTTTT.

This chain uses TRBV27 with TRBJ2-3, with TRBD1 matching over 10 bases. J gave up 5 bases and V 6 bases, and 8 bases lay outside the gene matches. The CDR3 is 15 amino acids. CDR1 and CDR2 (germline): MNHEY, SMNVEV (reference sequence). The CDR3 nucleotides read TGTGCCAGCAGGCGACAGGGGGCGTTGCAAGATACGCAGTATTTT. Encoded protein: CASRRQGALQDTQYF.

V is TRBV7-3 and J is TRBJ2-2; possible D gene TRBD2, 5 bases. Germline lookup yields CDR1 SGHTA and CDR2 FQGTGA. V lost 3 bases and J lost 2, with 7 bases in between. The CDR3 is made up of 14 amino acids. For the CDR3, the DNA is TGTGCCAGCAGCTTCGGGGTAAACACCGGGGAGCTGTTTTTT. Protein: CASSFGVNTGELFF.

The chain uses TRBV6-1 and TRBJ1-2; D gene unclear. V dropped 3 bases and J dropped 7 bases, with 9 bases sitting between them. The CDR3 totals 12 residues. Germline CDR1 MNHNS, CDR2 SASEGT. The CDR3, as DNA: TGTGCCAGCAGTGATAGGCAGGTTGGCTACACCTTC. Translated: CASSDRQVGYTF.

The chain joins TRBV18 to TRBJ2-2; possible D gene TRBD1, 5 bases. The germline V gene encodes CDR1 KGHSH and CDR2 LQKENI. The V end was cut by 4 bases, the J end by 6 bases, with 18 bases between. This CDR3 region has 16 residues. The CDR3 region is CASSRDQGAQAGELFF. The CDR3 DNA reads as TGTGCCAGCTCACGCGACCAAGGGGCCCAGGCCGGGGAGCTGTTTTTT. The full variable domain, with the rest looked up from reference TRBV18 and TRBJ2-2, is NAGVMQNPRHLVRRRGQEARLRCSPMKGHSHVYWYRQLPEEGLKFMVYLQKENIIDESGMPKERFSAEFPKEGPSILRIQQVVRGDSAAYFCASSRDQGAQAGELFFGEGSRLTVL.

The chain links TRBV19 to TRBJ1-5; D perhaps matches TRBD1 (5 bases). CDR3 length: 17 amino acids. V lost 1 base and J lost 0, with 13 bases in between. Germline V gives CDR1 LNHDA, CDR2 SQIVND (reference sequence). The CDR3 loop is CASSIVNRPYSNQPQHF. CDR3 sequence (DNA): TGTGCCAGTAGTATAGTCAACAGGCCTTATAGCAATCAGCCCCAGCATTTT.

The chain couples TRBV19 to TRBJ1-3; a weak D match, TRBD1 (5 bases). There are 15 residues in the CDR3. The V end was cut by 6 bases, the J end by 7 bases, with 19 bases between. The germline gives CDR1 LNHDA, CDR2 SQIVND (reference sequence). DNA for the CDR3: TGTGCCAGTAGGCATAAGTTCCAGGGATCGAACACCATATATTTT. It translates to CASRHKFQGSNTIYF.

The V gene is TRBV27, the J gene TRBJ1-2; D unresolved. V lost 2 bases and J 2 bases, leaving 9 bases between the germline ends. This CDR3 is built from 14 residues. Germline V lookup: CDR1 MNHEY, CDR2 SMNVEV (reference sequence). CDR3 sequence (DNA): TGTGCCAGCAGTTTAGTTCCCAGGAACTATGGCTACACCTTC. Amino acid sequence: CASSLVPRNYGYTF.

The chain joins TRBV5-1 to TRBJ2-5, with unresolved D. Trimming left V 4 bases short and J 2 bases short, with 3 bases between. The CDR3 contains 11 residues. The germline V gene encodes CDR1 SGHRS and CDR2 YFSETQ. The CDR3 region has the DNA TGCGCCAGCAGCGCGCAAGAGACCCAGTACTTC. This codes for CASSAQETQYF.

The CDR3 reads CASNELGAGNEQFF. The DNA for the CDR3 is TGTGCCAGCAACGAGTTGGGGGCTGGGAATGAGCAGTTCTTC. V gene TRBV28 combines with J gene TRBJ2-1, with D possibly TRBD1 on 6 matching bases. Germline-derived CDR1 and CDR2 are MDHEN and SYDVKM. Trimming pared 7 bases from V and 7 bases from J, leaving 17 bases between. The CDR3 has 14 residues.

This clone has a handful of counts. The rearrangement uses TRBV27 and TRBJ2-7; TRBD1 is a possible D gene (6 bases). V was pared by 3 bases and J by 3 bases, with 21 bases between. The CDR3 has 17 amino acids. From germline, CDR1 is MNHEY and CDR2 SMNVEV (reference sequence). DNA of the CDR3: TGTGCCAGCAGTTTGTCAGGGGATGCTGGGGCTTACTACGAGCAGTACTTC. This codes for CASSLSGDAGAYYEQYF.

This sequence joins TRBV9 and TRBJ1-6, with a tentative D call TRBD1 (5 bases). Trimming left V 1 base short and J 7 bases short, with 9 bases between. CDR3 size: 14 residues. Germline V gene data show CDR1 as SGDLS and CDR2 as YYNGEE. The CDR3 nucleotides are TGTGCCAGCAGCGTACAGGCAGGGAATTCACCCCTCCACTTT. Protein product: CASSVQAGNSPLHF.

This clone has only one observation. The CDR3 region is CASSAAGGTDTQYF. CDR3 DNA sequence: TGTGCCAGCAGTGCAGCAGGGGGAACAGATACGCAGTATTTT. The chain uses TRBV6-5 and TRBJ2-3; TRBD1 agrees at 7 bases. V trimming: 5 bases; J trimming: 3 bases; junction bases outside the gene matches: 5. This CDR3 spans 14 amino acids. The germline V gene encodes CDR1 MNHEY and CDR2 SVGAGI.

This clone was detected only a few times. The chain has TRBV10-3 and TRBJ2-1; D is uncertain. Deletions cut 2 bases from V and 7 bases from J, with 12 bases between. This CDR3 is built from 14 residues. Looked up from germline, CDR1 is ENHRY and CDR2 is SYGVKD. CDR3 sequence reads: CAISELGEVNEQFF. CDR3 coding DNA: TGTGCCATCAGTGAGCTGGGTGAGGTGAATGAGCAGTTCTTC.